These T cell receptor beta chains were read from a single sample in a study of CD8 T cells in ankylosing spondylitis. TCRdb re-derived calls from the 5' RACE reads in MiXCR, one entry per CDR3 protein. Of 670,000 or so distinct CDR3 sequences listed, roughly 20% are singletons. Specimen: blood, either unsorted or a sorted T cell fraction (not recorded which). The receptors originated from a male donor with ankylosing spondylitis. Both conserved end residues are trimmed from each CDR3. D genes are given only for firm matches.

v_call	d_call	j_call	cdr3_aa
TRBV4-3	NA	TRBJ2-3	ASSHSGISTDTQY
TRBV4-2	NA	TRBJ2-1	ASSQVGYNEQF
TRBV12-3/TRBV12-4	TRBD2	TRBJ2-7	ASNSPSSGYEQY
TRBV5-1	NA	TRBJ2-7	ASSLVGGYYEQY
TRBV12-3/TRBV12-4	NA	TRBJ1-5	ASSLMGRNQPQH
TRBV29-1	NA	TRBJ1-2	SVPGQGGIDGYT
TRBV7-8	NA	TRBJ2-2	AISGGPNTGELF
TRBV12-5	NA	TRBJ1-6	ASAPWGSYNSPLH
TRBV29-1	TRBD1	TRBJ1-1	SAGQGRNTEAF
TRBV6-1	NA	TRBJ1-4	ASTPDVYLNEKLF
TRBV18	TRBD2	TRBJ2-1	ASSPSGVDNEQF
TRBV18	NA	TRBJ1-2	ASSPPSPFYGYT
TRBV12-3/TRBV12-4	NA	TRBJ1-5	ASSTSAGGPQH
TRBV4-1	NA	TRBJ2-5	ASSSSPETQY
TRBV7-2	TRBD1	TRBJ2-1	ASSSRDSRYEQF
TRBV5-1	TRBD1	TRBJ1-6	ASSPDRPGVSPLH
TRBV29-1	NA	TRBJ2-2	SVAPGEYPTGELF
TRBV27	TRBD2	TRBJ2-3	ASSPQAGGPRGLDTQY
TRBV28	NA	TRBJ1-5	ASSPTGGLYSNQPQH
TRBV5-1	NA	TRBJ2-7	ASTWGQAYEQY
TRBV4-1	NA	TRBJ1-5	ASSQDPGNQPQH
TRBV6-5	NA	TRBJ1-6	ASSYVGSPLH
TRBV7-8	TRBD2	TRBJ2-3	ASSGGSGRGTDTQY
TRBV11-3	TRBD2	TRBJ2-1	ASSGDYKNNEQF
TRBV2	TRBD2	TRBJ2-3	ASSRLAGLTDTQY
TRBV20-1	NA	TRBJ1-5	SASRGRGRNQPQH
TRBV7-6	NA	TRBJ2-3	ASSLSLGDTQY
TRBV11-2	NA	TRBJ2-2	ASSHRPNTGGELF
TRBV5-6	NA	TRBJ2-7	ASSLGTESSYEQY
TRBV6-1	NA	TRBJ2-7	ASRLVQGLTYEQY
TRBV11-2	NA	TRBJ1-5	ASSSEVGPNQPQH
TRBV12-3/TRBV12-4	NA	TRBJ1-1	ASSLAPAYAF
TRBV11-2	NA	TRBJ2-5	ASRSLRTEETQY
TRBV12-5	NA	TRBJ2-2	ASALPGGAVTGELF
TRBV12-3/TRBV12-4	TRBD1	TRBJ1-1	ATGQGVNTEAF
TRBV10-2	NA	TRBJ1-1	ASSGGAQFTEAF
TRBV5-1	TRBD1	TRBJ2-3	ASSLDRVLDTQY
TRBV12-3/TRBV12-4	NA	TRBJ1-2	ASSPTGGGYGYT
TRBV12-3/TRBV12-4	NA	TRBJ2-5	ASSLLGARGYETQY
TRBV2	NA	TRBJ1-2	ASSERGRSDGYT
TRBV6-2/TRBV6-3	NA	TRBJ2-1	ASSYGQGEQF
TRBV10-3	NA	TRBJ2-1	AISRYRESYNEQF
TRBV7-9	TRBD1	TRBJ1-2	ASSSTRSGQVIYGYT
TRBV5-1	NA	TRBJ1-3	ASSLDTASSGNTIY
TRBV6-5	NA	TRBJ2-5	ASSYSSRGLGETQY
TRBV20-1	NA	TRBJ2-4	SAREGSGGIAKNIQY
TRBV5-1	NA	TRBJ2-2	ASSLGSPANTGELF
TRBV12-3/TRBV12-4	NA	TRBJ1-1	ASSAGPDTEAF
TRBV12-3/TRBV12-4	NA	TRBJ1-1	ASRRGGTEAF
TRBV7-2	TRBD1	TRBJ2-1	ASSSRDRLYNEQF
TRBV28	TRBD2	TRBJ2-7	ASSPRTSGRPHEQY
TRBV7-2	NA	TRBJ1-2	ASSFQGIKGYT
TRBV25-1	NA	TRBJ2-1	ASSQTKGSYNEQF
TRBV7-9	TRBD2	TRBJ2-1	ASSSFLAGSYNEQF
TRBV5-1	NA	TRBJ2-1	ASNPGGGTNNNEQF
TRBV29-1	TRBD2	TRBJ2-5	SVVRTGGETQY
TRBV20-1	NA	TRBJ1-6	SARDVTGTRDSPLH
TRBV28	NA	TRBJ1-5	ASSFADHNQPQH
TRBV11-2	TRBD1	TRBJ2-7	ASILGGAGQAFYEQY
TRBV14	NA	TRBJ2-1	ASSQQWGPNEQF